Following are 11 T cell receptor beta chains from one sample sequenced in a study of OX40 agonist ivuxolimab in advanced cancers. The method was immunoSEQ multiplex PCR; TCRdb's version includes in-frame clones alone and lacks a portion of them. Altogether just over 20,000 clones are present, 76% being singletons, with the ten largest covering about a tenth. The material was CD4+ or CD8+ T cells sorted from blood, obtained in a trial of the OX40 agonist ivuxolimab. The source is an adult with an advanced solid tumor such as melanoma, head and neck, liver or kidney cancer.

The chain links TRBV2 to TRBJ2-5, with D maybe TRBD1 (6 bases). The J call may be faulty, since TRBJ2-7 better matches the DNA end. The CDR3 spans 14 residues. Germline CDR1 is SNHLY and CDR2 is FYNNEI. CDR3 residues: CASSEQGTVYEQYF. For the CDR3, the DNA is TGTGCCAGCAGTGAACAGGGGACCGTCTACGAGCAGTACTTC.

The chain uses TRBV7-3 and TRBJ2-3, with unresolved D. The CDR3 length is 14 residues. The germline gives CDR1 SGHTA, CDR2 FQGTGA. Trimming took 5 bases from V and 4 from J, leaving 13 bases between them. The CDR3 DNA reads TGTGCCAGCAGCCGTCTCGAGCTCCCAGATACGCAGTATTTT. Amino acid sequence: CASSRLELPDTQYF. Filled out from reference TRBV7-3 and TRBJ2-3, the complete variable domain reads GAGVSQTPSNKVTEKGKYVELRCDPISGHTALYWYRQSLGQGPEFLIYFQGTGAADDSGLPNDRFFAVRPEGSVSTLKIQRTERGDSAVYLCASSRLELPDTQYFGPGTRLTVL.

The chain links TRBV27 to TRBJ2-1, with D unresolved. Trimming shortened V by 6 bases and J by 0 bases, and 18 bases separated the two germline ends. Germline values: CDR1 MNHEY, CDR2 SMNVEV (reference sequence). This CDR3 region has 17 residues. The CDR3 here is CASRLGLRSSSYNEQFF. The CDR3 coding sequence is TGTGCCAGCAGGTTAGGGCTCAGGTCGAGCTCCTACAATGAGCAGTTCTTC.

This chain joins TRBV10-2 and TRBJ2-7; tentative D call: TRBD1 (5 bases). V lost 3 bases to trimming and J lost 2 bases, with 11 bases between them. The CDR3 loop spans 14 amino acids. Germline CDR1 is WSHSY and CDR2 is SAAADI. CDR3 sequence reads: CASSERGMAYEQYF. CDR3 nucleotides: TGCGCCAGCAGTGAAAGGGGAATGGCCTACGAGCAGTACTTC.

This clone has a handful of counts. The V gene is TRBV7-2, the J gene TRBJ2-5; 7 bases agree with TRBD2. This CDR3 is built from 15 residues. With V trimmed by 3 bases and J by 1 base, 5 bases remained unmatched. The germline CDR1 and CDR2 sequences are SGHTA and FQGNSA. The CDR3 sequence: CASSFGWGGQETQYF. The DNA for the CDR3 is TGTGCCAGCAGCTTCGGCTGGGGGGGCCAAGAGACCCAGTACTTC.

The genes are TRBV5-1 and TRBJ1-2, with TRBD1 as a possible D gene (5 bases). The CDR3 consists of 9 residues. The V gene lost 8 bases and the J gene lost 13 bases, with 12 bases spanning the gap. Germline assignment: CDR1 SGHRS and CDR2 YFSETQ. DNA for the CDR3: TGCGCCAGTCCACAGGCCTTCACCTTC. Translated, it gives CASPQAFTF.

This clone was counted once. The rearrangement joins TRBV5-4 to TRBJ2-3, with a tentative D call TRBD2 (6 bases). This CDR3 has 15 residues. V shed 5 bases and J shed 2 bases, with 15 bases lying between them. In germline, CDR1 is SGHNT, CDR2 YYREEE (reference sequence). The CDR3 sequence is CASSSGTQDTDTQYF. The CDR3 DNA reads as TGTGCCAGCAGTTCCGGGACTCAAGACACAGATACGCAGTATTTT.

This clone was observed once. This chain uses TRBV18 with TRBJ1-3; D unresolved. The CDR3 has 15 residues. V was clipped by 5 bases and J by 0 bases, with 11 bases between them. CDR1 is KGHSH and CDR2 is LQKENI in the germline V gene. This chain's CDR3 is CASSTTDSSGNTIYF. CDR3 DNA: TGTGCCAGCTCAACGACTGATAGCTCTGGAAACACCATATATTTT.

As concerns this clone: The same CDR3 also results from other DNA sequences found in this sample. The chain uses TRBV9 and TRBJ2-5, with D unresolved. From germline, CDR1 is SGDLS and CDR2 YYNGEE. Trimming took 4 bases from V and 2 from J, leaving 9 bases between them. The CDR3 runs to 13 residues. The CDR3 is CASSPSRQETQYF. The CDR3 bases are TGTGCCAGCAGCCCCAGTCGTCAAGAGACCCAGTACTTC.

The chain links TRBV11-2 to TRBJ2-3; 9 nucleotides align to TRBD1. The CDR3 is made up of 15 amino acids. Trimming at V came to 6 bases and at J to 3 bases, leaving 7 bases not matched to a gene. In germline, CDR1 is SGHAT, CDR2 FQNNGV. The CDR3 DNA is TGTGCCAGCAGGTTCGGTGGGACAGGGACAGATACGCAGTATTTT. It translates to CASRFGGTGTDTQYF.

The rearrangement joins TRBV6-5 to TRBJ1-2; D is unclear. The CDR3 length is 12 residues. V was trimmed by 6 bases and J by 7 bases, leaving 12 bases between them. CDR1 and CDR2 from the germline V gene are MNHEY and SVGAGI. CDR3 region: CASSVGSIGYTF. For the CDR3, the DNA is TGTGCCAGCAGCGTGGGGAGTATTGGCTACACCTTC.